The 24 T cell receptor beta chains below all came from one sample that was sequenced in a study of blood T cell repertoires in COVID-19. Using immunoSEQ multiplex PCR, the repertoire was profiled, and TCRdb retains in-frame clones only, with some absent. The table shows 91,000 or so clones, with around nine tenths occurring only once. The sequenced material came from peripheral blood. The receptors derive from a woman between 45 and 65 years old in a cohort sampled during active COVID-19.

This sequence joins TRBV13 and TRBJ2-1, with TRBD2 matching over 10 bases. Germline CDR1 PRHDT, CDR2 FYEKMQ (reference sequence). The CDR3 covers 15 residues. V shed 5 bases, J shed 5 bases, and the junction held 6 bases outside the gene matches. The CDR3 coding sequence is TGTGCCAGCAGCACCGGGACTAGCGTAGACAATGAGCAGTTCTTC. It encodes CASSTGTSVDNEQFF.

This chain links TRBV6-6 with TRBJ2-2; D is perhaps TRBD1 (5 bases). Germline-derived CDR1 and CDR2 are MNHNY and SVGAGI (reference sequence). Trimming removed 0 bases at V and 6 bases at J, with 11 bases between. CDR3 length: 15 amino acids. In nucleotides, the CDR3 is TGTGCCAGCAGTTACTCGATGGCAGGGTCCGGGGAGCTGTTTTTT. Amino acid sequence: CASSYSMAGSGELFF.

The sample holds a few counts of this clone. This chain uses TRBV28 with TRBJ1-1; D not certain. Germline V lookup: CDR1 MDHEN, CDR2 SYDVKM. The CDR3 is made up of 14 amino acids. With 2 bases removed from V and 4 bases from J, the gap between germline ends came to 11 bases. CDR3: CASSLSGRTTEAFF. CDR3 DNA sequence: TGTGCCAGCAGTTTAAGCGGCAGGACCACTGAAGCTTTCTTT.

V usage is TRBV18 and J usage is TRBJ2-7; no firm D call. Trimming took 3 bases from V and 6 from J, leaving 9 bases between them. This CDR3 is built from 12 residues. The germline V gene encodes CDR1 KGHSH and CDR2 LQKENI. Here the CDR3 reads CASSPTTGEQYF. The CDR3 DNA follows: TGTGCCAGCTCACCGACGACTGGCGAGCAGTACTTC.

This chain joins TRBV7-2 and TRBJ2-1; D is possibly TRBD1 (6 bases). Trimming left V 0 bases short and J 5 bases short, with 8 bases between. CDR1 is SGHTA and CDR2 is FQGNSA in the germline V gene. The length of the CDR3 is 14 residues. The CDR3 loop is CASSLAGHNNEQFF. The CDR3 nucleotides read TGTGCCAGCAGCTTAGCGGGACATAACAATGAGCAGTTCTTC.

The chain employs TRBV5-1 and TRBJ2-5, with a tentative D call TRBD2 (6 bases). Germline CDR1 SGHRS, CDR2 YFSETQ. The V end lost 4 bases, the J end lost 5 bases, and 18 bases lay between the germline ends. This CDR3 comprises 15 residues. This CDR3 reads CASSQGRGYGETQYF. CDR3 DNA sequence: TGCGCCAGCAGCCAGGGACGGGGGTATGGGGAGACCCAGTACTTC.

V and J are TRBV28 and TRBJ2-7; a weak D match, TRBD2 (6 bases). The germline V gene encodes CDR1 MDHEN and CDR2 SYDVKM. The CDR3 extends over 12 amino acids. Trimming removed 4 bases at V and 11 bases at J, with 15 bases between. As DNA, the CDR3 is TGTGCCAGCAGTTCTTATATAGCGGAGGAGTACTTC. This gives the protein CASSSYIAEEYF.

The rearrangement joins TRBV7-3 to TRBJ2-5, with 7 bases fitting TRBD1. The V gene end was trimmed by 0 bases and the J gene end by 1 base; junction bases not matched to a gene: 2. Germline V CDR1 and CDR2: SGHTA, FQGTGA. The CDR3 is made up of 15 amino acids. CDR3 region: CASSLTGQRQETQYF. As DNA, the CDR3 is TGTGCCAGCAGCTTAACGGGACAGCGCCAAGAGACCCAGTACTTC. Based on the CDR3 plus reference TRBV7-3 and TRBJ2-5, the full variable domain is GAGVSQTPSNKVTEKGKYVELRCDPISGHTALYWYRQSLGQGPEFLIYFQGTGAADDSGLPNDRFFAVRPEGSVSTLKIQRTERGDSAVYLCASSLTGQRQETQYFGPGTRLLVL.

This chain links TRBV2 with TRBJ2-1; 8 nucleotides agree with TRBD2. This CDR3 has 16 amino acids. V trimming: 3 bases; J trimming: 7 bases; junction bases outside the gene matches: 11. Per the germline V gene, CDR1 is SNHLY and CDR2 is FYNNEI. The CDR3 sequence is CASSDGGPGGGNEQFF. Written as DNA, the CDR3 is TGTGCCAGCAGTGACGGGGGTCCGGGAGGGGGAAATGAGCAGTTCTTC.

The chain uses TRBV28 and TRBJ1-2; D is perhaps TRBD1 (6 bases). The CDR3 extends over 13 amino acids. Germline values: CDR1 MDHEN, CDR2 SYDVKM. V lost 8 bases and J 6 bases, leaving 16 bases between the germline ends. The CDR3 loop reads CASSERTVNGYTF. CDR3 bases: TGTGCCAGCTCGGAGAGGACAGTGAATGGCTACACCTTC.

This CDR3 reads CASSRNRDIYNEKLFF. CDR3 DNA: TGTGCCAGCAGCAGAAACCGGGACATATATAATGAAAAACTGTTTTTT. This chain links TRBV11-3 with TRBJ1-4, with a tentative D call TRBD1 (6 bases). Trimming removed 5 bases from V and 4 bases from J, with 17 bases in between. This CDR3 contains 16 residues. Germline loops: CDR1 SGHNT, CDR2 YENEEA.

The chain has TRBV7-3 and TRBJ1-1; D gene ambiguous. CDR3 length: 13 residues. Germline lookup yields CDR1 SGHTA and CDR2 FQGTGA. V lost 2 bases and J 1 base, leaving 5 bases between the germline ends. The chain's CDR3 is CASSLDTNTEAFF. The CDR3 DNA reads TGTGCCAGCAGCTTAGACACGAACACTGAAGCTTTCTTT.

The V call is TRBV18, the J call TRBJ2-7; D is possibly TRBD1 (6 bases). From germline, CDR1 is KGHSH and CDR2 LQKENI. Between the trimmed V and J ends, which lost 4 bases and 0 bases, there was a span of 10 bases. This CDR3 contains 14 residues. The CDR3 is CASSRRDNSYEQYF. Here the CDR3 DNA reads TGTGCCAGCTCACGCCGGGACAACTCCTACGAGCAGTACTTC.

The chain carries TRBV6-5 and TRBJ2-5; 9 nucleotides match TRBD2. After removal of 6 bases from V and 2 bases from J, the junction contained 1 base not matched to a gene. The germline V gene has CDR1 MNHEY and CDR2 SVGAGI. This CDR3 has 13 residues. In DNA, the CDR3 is TGTGCCAGCAGGACTAGCGGACAAGAGACCCAGTACTTC. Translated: CASRTSGQETQYF.

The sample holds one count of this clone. For the CDR3, the DNA is TGTGCCAGCAGCGTTCCAGGACTTTACTATGGCTACACCTTC. Encoded protein: CASSVPGLYYGYTF. This sequence joins TRBV5-6 and TRBJ1-2; no definite D call. The CDR3 runs to 14 residues. Between the trimmed V and J ends, which lost 4 bases and 3 bases, there was a span of 13 bases. The germline V gene has CDR1 SGHDT and CDR2 YYEEEE. Full variable domain (rest looked up from reference TRBV5-6 and TRBJ1-2): DAGVTQSPTHLIKTRGQQVTLRCSPKSGHDTVSWYQQALGQGPQFIFQYYEEEERQRGNFPDRFSGHQFPNYSSELNVNALLLGDSALYLCASSVPGLYYGYTFGSGTRLTVV.

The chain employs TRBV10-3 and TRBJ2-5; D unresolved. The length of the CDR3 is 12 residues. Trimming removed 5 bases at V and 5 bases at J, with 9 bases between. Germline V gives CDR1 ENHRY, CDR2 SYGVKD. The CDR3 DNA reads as TGTGCCATCAGTAGTGGAGCGGAGACCCAGTACTTC. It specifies CAISSGAETQYF.

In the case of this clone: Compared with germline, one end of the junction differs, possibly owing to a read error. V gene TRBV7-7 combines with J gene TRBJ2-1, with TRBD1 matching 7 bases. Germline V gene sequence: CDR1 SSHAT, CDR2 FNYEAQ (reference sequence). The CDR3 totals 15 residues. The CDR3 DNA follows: TGTGCTAGCAGCTTACAACAGGGGTTAGGCAATGAGCAGTTCTTC. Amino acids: CASSLQQGLGNEQFF.

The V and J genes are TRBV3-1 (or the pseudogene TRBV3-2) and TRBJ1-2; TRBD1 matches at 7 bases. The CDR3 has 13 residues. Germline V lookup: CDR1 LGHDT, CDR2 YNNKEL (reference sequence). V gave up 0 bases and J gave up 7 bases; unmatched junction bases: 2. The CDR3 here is CASSQETGFGYTF. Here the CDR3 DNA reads TGTGCCAGCAGCCAAGAGACAGGGTTTGGCTACACCTTC.

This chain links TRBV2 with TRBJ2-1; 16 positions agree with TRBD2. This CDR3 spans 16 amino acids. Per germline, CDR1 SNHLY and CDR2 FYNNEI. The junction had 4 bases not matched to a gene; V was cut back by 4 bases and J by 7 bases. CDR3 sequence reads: CASSVSGLAGGNEQFF. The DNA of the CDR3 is TGTGCCAGCAGTGTATCGGGACTAGCGGGAGGGAATGAGCAGTTCTTC.

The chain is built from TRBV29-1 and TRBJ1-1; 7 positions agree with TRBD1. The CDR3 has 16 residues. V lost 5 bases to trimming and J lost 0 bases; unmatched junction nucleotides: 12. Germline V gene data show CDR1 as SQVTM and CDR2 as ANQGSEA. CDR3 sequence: CSVPQGGDSLNTEAFF. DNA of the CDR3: TGCAGCGTTCCTCAGGGGGGCGACAGTCTGAACACTGAAGCTTTCTTT.

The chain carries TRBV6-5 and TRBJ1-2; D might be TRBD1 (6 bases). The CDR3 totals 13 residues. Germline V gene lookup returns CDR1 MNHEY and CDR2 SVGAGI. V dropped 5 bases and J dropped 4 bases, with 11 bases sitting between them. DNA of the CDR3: TGTGCCAGCAGTAGGGGACAAGTCTATGGCTACACCTTC. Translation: CASSRGQVYGYTF.

The CDR3: CASSLRQGRSYEQYF. CDR3 DNA: TGTGCCAGCAGCTTGAGACAGGGGCGCTCCTACGAGCAGTACTTC. The V gene is TRBV5-4, the J gene TRBJ2-7, with 8 nucleotides matching TRBD1. Germline trimming cut 1 base from V and 0 bases from J; bases unmatched to any gene: 3. Germline loops: CDR1 SGHNT, CDR2 YYREEE (reference sequence). The CDR3 is made up of 15 amino acids.

The CDR3 sequence is CASSLWSGDGNTIYF. CDR3 in DNA: TGCGCCAGCAGCTTGTGGTCAGGCGATGGAAACACCATATATTTT. The gene calls are TRBV5-1 and TRBJ1-3; D is unclear. The germline gives CDR1 SGHRS, CDR2 YFSETQ. V dropped 1 base and J dropped 3 bases, with 11 bases sitting between them. The CDR3 has 15 amino acids.

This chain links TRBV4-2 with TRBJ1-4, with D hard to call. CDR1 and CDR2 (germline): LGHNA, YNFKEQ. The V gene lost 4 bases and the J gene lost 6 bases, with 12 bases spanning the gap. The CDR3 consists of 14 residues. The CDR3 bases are TGTGCCAGCAGCCCTAGTGGGTCGGATGAAAAACTGTTTTTT. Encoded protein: CASSPSGSDEKLFF.